The 21 T cell receptor beta chains reported below all come from one sample, sequenced in a study of blood T cell repertoires in COVID-19 (dated by TCRdb to 2020 to 2021). The method was the immunoSEQ multiplex PCR assay. The clones in this table, taken by TCRdb from immuneACCESS, are in-frame only. Not every clone is retained; where verified, under half of the shortfall comes from an unresolved V gene, and the cause of the rest is unknown. The sample includes some 180,000 clones, with approximately 90% observed a single time. Around 6% of the sample is in the top ten clones. Specimen: peripheral blood. These receptor sequences come from a man aged 40-49 years with active or convalescent COVID-19.

The J gene is TRBJ1-6, the V gene TRBV9; 8 nucleotides agree with TRBD1. The CDR3 spans 15 residues. The J segment lost 10 bases and the V segment lost 4 bases, leaving 10 bases of the junction unmatched. The germline CDR1 and CDR2 sequences are SGDLS and YYNGEE. For the CDR3, the DNA is TGTGCCAGCAGCCCCACCACAGGGGGTCGGTCACCCCTCCACTTT. The encoded protein is CASSPTTGGRSPLHF.

The chain has TRBV5-4 and TRBJ1-3; D is uncertain. CDR1 and CDR2 from the germline V gene are SGHNT and YYREEE (reference sequence). CDR3 size: 14 residues. V was clipped by 2 bases and J by 4 bases, with 10 bases between them. The CDR3 DNA reads TGTGCCAGCAGCTTACAGATAGGAGGAAACACCATATATTTT. Its translation is CASSLQIGGNTIYF.

The chain carries TRBV6-6 and TRBJ1-5; D is undetermined. Germline-derived CDR1 and CDR2 are MNHNY and SVGAGI (reference sequence). CDR3 size: 13 residues. The V end lost 6 bases, the J end lost 10 bases, and 16 bases lay between the germline ends. The CDR3 here is CASRNQDGGPQHF. DNA of the CDR3: TGTGCCAGCAGGAACCAAGACGGAGGACCCCAGCATTTT.

Here the CDR3 reads CASSPGARGGTDTQYF. DNA for the CDR3: TGTGCCAGCTCACCAGGGGCCCGGGGGGGCACAGATACGCAGTATTTT. The chain joins TRBV18 to TRBJ2-3; TRBD2 matches 7 bases. CDR3 size: 16 residues. V trimming: 2 bases; J trimming: 1 base; junction bases outside the gene matches: 6. CDR1 and CDR2 from the germline V gene are KGHSH and LQKENI.

The chain uses TRBV25-1 and TRBJ2-7, with 8 bases aligning to TRBD2. Germline assignment: CDR1 MGHDK and CDR2 SYGVNS. CDR3 size: 15 residues. V lost 8 bases and J lost 6; bases outside the gene matches: 15. The CDR3 spells CASFLSGSSPGEQYF. The CDR3 region has the DNA TGTGCCAGCTTTTTGAGCGGGAGTTCTCCCGGCGAGCAGTACTTC.

V is TRBV11-2 and J is TRBJ1-5, with TRBD1 as a possible D gene (6 bases). Germline V gene lookup returns CDR1 SGHAT and CDR2 FQNNGV. CDR3 size: 16 residues. The V end lost 0 bases, the J end lost 2 bases, and 11 bases lay between the germline ends. CDR3 in DNA: TGTGCCAGCAGCTTAGACCCAGGGGTCGGCAATCAGCCCCAGCATTTT. Translated: CASSLDPGVGNQPQHF.

This chain joins TRBV29-1 and TRBJ1-3; no clear D gene. The CDR3 loop spans 11 amino acids. Germline V lookup: CDR1 SQVTM, CDR2 ANQGSEA. The V end was cut by 5 bases, the J end by 0 bases, with 2 bases between. The CDR3 region is CSVLSGNTIYF. CDR3 nucleotides: TGCAGCGTTCTCTCTGGAAACACCATATATTTT.

The chain recombines TRBV6-1 with TRBJ2-1; perhaps TRBD2 as D (6 bases). Per germline, CDR1 MNHNS and CDR2 SASEGT. Trimming shortened V by 4 bases and J by 0 bases, and 13 bases separated the two germline ends. The CDR3 spans 16 residues. The CDR3 spells CASSVSSVASYNEQFF. In DNA form, the CDR3 reads TGTGCCAGCAGTGTTTCTAGCGTCGCCTCCTACAATGAGCAGTTCTTC.

This clone was recorded a few times. This chain links TRBV30 with TRBJ1-6; D remains ambiguous. The CDR3 contains 13 residues. Between the trimmed V and J ends, which lost 2 bases and 9 bases, there was a span of 11 bases. Germline CDR1 GTSNPN, CDR2 SVGIG (reference sequence). The CDR3 sequence is CAWSSRRSSPLHF. The CDR3 DNA sequence: TGTGCCTGGAGTTCCCGCCGGAGTTCACCCCTCCACTTT.

This CDR3 reads CASSEVQRGTDTQYF. CDR3 nucleotide sequence: TGTGCCAGCAGCGAGGTCCAGCGAGGCACAGATACGCAGTATTTT. The rearrangement links TRBV5-4 to TRBJ2-3; D ambiguous. Trimming pared 4 bases from V and 1 base from J, leaving 13 bases between. From germline, CDR1 is SGHNT and CDR2 YYREEE (reference sequence). CDR3 length: 15 residues.

About this clone itself: It may be a read error: a sequence one base away is much more abundant. The chain combines TRBV4-1 with TRBJ2-7; 9 nucleotides match TRBD1. There are 15 residues in the CDR3. V shed 5 bases, J shed 3 bases, and the junction held 8 bases outside the gene matches. CDR1 is MGHRA, CDR2 YSYEKL, per germline. The CDR3 region is CASSSGQGEGYEQYF. CDR3 sequence (DNA): TGCGCCAGCAGCTCGGGACAGGGTGAGGGCTACGAGCAGTACTTC.

This clone was detected once. The chain combines TRBV7-9 with TRBJ1-3; a weak D match, TRBD1 (6 bases). Germline-derived CDR1 and CDR2 are SEHNR and FQNEAQ (reference sequence). V was shortened by 6 bases and J by 4 bases, with 13 bases between the two germline ends. The length of the CDR3 is 14 residues. The CDR3: CASRPTGTGNTIYF. CDR3 coding DNA: TGTGCCAGCAGGCCAACGGGGACAGGAAACACCATATATTTT.

The chain uses TRBV6-1 and TRBJ2-7, with a possible D match to TRBD2 (6 bases). The germline V gene has CDR1 MNHNS and CDR2 SASEGT. The CDR3 consists of 12 residues. Trimming stripped 3 bases from V and 4 bases from J, with 7 bases between. The CDR3 loop reads CASSDGLYEQYF. Written as DNA, the CDR3 is TGTGCCAGCAGTGACGGACTATACGAGCAGTACTTC.

This chain links TRBV19 with TRBJ1-4; TRBD1 might be the D (6 bases). The ends were cut back, 2 bases at V and 8 bases at J, with 18 bases in the middle. The CDR3 runs to 16 residues. The V gene's germline CDR1 is LNHDA and CDR2 SQIVND (reference sequence). CDR3: CASSIRWTETSEKLFF. The DNA of the CDR3 is TGTGCCAGTAGTATACGTTGGACAGAGACCTCCGAAAAACTGTTTTTT.

There are a few counts of this clone. The J gene is TRBJ1-1, the V gene TRBV29-1; D is uncertain. Germline V lookup: CDR1 SQVTM, CDR2 ANQGSEA. This CDR3 region has 13 residues. V was pared by 3 bases and J by 6 bases, with 14 bases between. CDR3 in amino acids: CSVEGGFYAEAFF. The CDR3 DNA reads TGCAGCGTTGAGGGAGGTTTCTACGCTGAAGCTTTCTTT.

The rearrangement uses TRBV11-3 and TRBJ2-1; 9 positions match TRBD2. J was trimmed by 12 bases and V by 4 bases; bases with no gene match: 13. Per germline, CDR1 SGHNT and CDR2 YENEEA. This CDR3 is 15 amino acids long. The CDR3 DNA reads TGTGCCAGCAGCTCCAATAGCGGGAGCGCTCTTCGGCAGTTCTTC. It specifies CASSSNSGSALRQFF.

V usage is TRBV6-4 and J usage is TRBJ2-1; tentatively, D is TRBD2 (5 bases). The CDR3 has 15 amino acids. Trimming shortened V by 0 bases and J by 6 bases, and 12 bases separated the two germline ends. Germline-derived CDR1 and CDR2 are MRHNA and SNTAGT. CDR3 sequence reads: CASSDSILGSNEQFF. The CDR3 DNA follows: TGTGCCAGCAGTGACTCGATTTTGGGGAGCAATGAGCAGTTCTTC.

Here the CDR3 DNA reads TGTGCCAGCAGCCAAGACCCCGGGTTCGACTACGAGCAGTACTTC. Translation gives CASSQDPGFDYEQYF. J is TRBJ2-7 and V is TRBV14; D remains unclear. Germline CDR1 SGHDN, CDR2 FVKESK. This CDR3 is built from 15 residues. Trimming pared 0 bases from V and 3 bases from J, leaving 12 bases between.

The rearrangement links TRBV6-6 to TRBJ1-2, with TRBD1 matching over 7 bases. The CDR3 is 12 residues long. Germline V gene sequence: CDR1 MNHNY, CDR2 SVGAGI (reference sequence). V gave up 6 bases and J gave up 6 bases; unmatched junction bases: 4. The CDR3 is CASSRQGDGYTF. The CDR3 DNA is TGTGCCAGCAGCCGACAGGGTGATGGCTACACCTTC.

The chain has TRBV19 and TRBJ2-3, with 9 bases fitting TRBD1. This CDR3 spans 15 amino acids. J gave up 4 bases and V 3 bases, and 5 bases lay outside the gene matches. CDR1 LNHDA and CDR2 SQIVND come from the germline V gene (reference sequence). DNA for the CDR3: TGTGCCAGTAGTATTGGGACAGGGTGGCCAGATACGCAGTATTTT. As protein: CASSIGTGWPDTQYF.

This clone showed up just a few times. V usage is TRBV5-6 and J usage is TRBJ1-5, with 10 bases aligning to TRBD1. CDR1 and CDR2 (germline): SGHDT, YYEEEE. The CDR3 consists of 15 residues. The V segment lost 4 bases and the J segment 7 bases; nucleotides outside the gene matches: 8. This CDR3 reads CASSLGQGIGQPQHF. CDR3 coding DNA: TGTGCCAGCAGCCTGGGACAGGGGATCGGACAGCCCCAGCATTTT.